These 14 T cell receptor beta chains came from one sample sequenced in a study of T cell clonotyping in hematopoietic cell transplantation. The time point: recipient sample about 28 days before transplant, after cytoreduction. Data came from immunoSEQ multiplex PCR; TCRdb stores just in-frame clones and leaves some out. This sample has 46,000 or so clones, with about nine tenths found just once. The material sequenced was peripheral blood mononuclear cells, taken before stem cell transplant. The receptors were gathered from a man in his 60s with biphenotypic leukemia. Some clones in this sample may be carry-over from other donors' samples.

The V call is TRBV5-1, the J call TRBJ1-2; D is ambiguous. Trimming shortened V by 1 base and J by 4 bases, and 8 bases separated the two germline ends. Germline-derived CDR1 and CDR2 are SGHRS and YFSETQ. CDR3 length equals 13 residues. For the CDR3, the DNA is TGCGCCAGCAGCTTGCTCGATCCCTATGGCTACACCTTC. It codes for CASSLLDPYGYTF.

DNA of the CDR3: TGTGCCAGCAGCACCCACAGGGATTCTAACTATGGCTACACCTTC. As protein: CASSTHRDSNYGYTF. The chain recombines TRBV21-1 with TRBJ1-2; TRBD1, the table's D call, lacks a check against the DNA. TRBV21-1 is assigned pseudogene status. The CDR3 contains 15 residues.

This clone was seen a handful of times. V is TRBV2 and J is TRBJ2-7; D gene unclear. The germline V gene encodes CDR1 SNHLY and CDR2 FYNNEI. This CDR3 region has 12 residues. With 4 bases removed from V and 1 base from J, the gap between germline ends came to 5 bases. Here the CDR3 reads CASSAQSYEQYF. The DNA of the CDR3 is TGTGCCAGCAGTGCACAGTCCTACGAGCAGTACTTC.

The chain has TRBV7-2 and TRBJ1-4; 8 bases map to TRBD1. V lost 7 bases to trimming and J lost 8 bases; unmatched junction nucleotides: 6. This CDR3 spans 13 amino acids. Per the germline V gene, CDR1 is SGHTA and CDR2 is FQGNSA. In DNA, the CDR3 is TGTGCCAGCACCCGCGACAGGGGAGAAAAACTGTTTTTT. The encoded protein is CASTRDRGEKLFF.

The genes are TRBV5-1 and TRBJ2-7; D not certain. V was cut by 0 bases and J by 8 bases, with 12 bases left in between. CDR1 is SGHRS and CDR2 is YFSETQ in the germline V gene. This CDR3 is built from 13 residues. As DNA, the CDR3 is TGCGCCAGCAGCTTGGAGGATGGCGTCAAGCAGTACTTC. This codes for CASSLEDGVKQYF.

The chain recombines TRBV6-6 with TRBJ2-1; 8 bases match TRBD2. CDR1 is MNHNY and CDR2 is SVGAGI in the germline V gene (reference sequence). The CDR3 has 14 residues. J gave up 4 bases and V 6 bases, and 5 bases lay outside the gene matches. The CDR3 is CASRSGSPYNEQFF. In DNA form, the CDR3 reads TGTGCCAGCAGGAGCGGGAGCCCTTACAATGAGCAGTTCTTC.

The rearrangement uses TRBV2 and TRBJ2-3; D unresolved. Germline V gene data show CDR1 as SNHLY and CDR2 as FYNNEI. The CDR3 extends over 14 amino acids. Trimming shortened V by 4 bases and J by 4 bases, and 12 bases separated the two germline ends. CDR3 nucleotide sequence: TGTGCCAGCAGTGGACTCAGGTCCCCAGATACGCAGTATTTT. This gives the protein CASSGLRSPDTQYF.

This sequence joins TRBV7-2 and TRBJ1-2, with 8 positions matching TRBD1. The CDR3 runs 14 residues. J was trimmed by 8 bases and V by 3 bases; bases with no gene match: 8. CDR1 is SGHTA and CDR2 is FQGNSA in the germline V gene. The CDR3 spells CASSFLGTGNGYTF. In DNA form, the CDR3 reads TGTGCCAGCAGCTTTTTAGGGACAGGTAACGGCTACACCTTC.

The J gene is TRBJ2-7, the V gene TRBV28; a possible D gene is TRBD2 (6 bases). V was clipped by 8 bases and J by 3 bases, with 11 bases between them. The CDR3 covers 12 residues. Looked up from germline, CDR1 is MDHEN and CDR2 is SYDVKM. CDR3: CASGGGNYEQYF. The CDR3, as DNA: TGTGCCAGCGGAGGCGGGAACTACGAGCAGTACTTC.

The sample holds one count of this clone. V is TRBV5-6 and J is TRBJ1-4; 7 nucleotides match TRBD1. The CDR3 contains 15 residues. The germline V gene encodes CDR1 SGHDT and CDR2 YYEEEE. V was pared by 0 bases and J by 5 bases, with 4 bases of the junction left unmatched. CDR3: CASSLVGTENEKLFF. The CDR3 DNA sequence: TGTGCCAGCAGCTTGGTGGGGACAGAAAATGAAAAACTGTTTTTT.

The rearrangement uses TRBV7-3 and TRBJ2-1, with D possibly TRBD2 on 6 matching bases. CDR3 length: 14 amino acids. CDR1 is SGHTA, CDR2 FQGTGA, per germline. V lost 5 bases and J lost 9, with 17 bases in between. For the CDR3, the DNA is TGTGCCAGCAGCCCATCACTAGCTCCGGGTGAGCAGTTCTTC. Amino acid sequence: CASSPSLAPGEQFF.

CDR3 sequence: CASSATYVTGVFDGYTF. Here the CDR3 DNA reads TGTGCCAGCAGTGCTACGTATGTGACAGGGGTCTTCGATGGCTACACCTTC. The genes are TRBV9 and TRBJ1-2, with 8 bases aligning to TRBD1. The CDR3 runs to 17 residues. CDR1 SGDLS and CDR2 YYNGEE come from the germline V gene. With V trimmed by 5 bases and J by 6 bases, 18 bases remained unmatched.

The genes are TRBV7-9 and TRBJ2-7; no clear D gene. The CDR3 is made up of 12 amino acids. Looked up from germline, CDR1 is SEHNR and CDR2 is FQNEAQ (reference sequence). V lost 5 bases to trimming and J lost 5 bases, with 10 bases between them. The CDR3 DNA reads as TGTGCCAGCAGCCCGGCTAAGCACGAGCAGTACTTC. Its translation is CASSPAKHEQYF.

CDR3 sequence reads: CASSLQPSYEQYF. The CDR3 region has the DNA TGTGCCAGCAGTTTACAGCCCTCCTACGAGCAGTACTTC. The rearrangement uses TRBV27 and TRBJ2-7; unclear D gene. The CDR3 is 13 amino acids. V was clipped by 2 bases and J by 0 bases, with 5 bases between them. The germline CDR1 and CDR2 sequences are MNHEY and SMNVEV (reference sequence).